This T cell receptor (beta chain) was identified in a study of Graves' ophthalmopathy and Graves' hyperthyroidism. Transcripts of RNA were the source for amplifying TCR beta CDR3 regions. First-round RT-PCR used HTBI primers; second-round multiplex PCR followed. TCRdb itself ran the multiplex PCR reads through MiXCR, one entry per CDR3 protein. The sample records some 210,000 distinct CDR3 sequences, around 30% being singletons. This CDR3 has 13 amino acids. V lost 6 bases, J lost 10 bases, and 13 bases lay in between. The chain couples TRBV12-3 or TRBV12-4 to TRBJ1-6; D is possibly TRBD1 (5 bases). The sequenced material came from peripheral blood. The clonotype was recovered from a man aged 45-60 years with Graves' ophthalmopathy. CDR3 in amino acids: CASSLSSGSPLHF. The CDR3 bases are TGTGCCAGCAGCCTGTCCTCAGGGTCACCCCTCCACTTT.